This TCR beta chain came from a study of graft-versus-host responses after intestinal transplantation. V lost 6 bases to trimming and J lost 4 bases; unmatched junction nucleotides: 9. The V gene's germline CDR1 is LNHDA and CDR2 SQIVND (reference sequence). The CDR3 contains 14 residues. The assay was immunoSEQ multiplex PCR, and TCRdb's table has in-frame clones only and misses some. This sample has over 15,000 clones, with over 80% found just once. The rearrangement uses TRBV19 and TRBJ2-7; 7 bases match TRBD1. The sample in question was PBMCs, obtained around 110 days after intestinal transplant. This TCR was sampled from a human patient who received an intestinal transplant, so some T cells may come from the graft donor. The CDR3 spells CASRGGQNPYEQYF. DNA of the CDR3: TGTGCCAGTAGAGGGGGACAGAACCCTTACGAGCAGTACTTC.